This T cell receptor (beta chain) was obtained from a study of cytomegalovirus exposure and HLA in healthy donors. Study-wide results and limits: Productive status was seen about 90% or about 30% of the time for most TCR beta V segments in an earlier analysis.

As concerns this clone: Antigen: not known.

The CDR3 is 14 residues long. The germline V gene encodes CDR1 SGHDT and CDR2 YYEEEE. V shed 1 base and J 10 bases; nucleotides not matched to a gene: 8. Amplification used 60 Vbeta primers and 13 Jbeta primers. Clones were read by immunoSEQ multiplex PCR, and TCRdb kept only the in-frame ones, dropping some. The sample totals roughly 150,000 clones. The sequenced sample consisted of PBMCs. This clonotype originated in a woman between 50 and 59 years old in good health and CMV-seronegative. The V gene is TRBV5-6, the J gene TRBJ1-2; 9 bases fit TRBD1. The CDR3 loop is CASSLPGQGTTYTF. CDR3 DNA sequence: TGTGCCAGCAGCTTGCCTGGACAGGGGACCACCTACACCTTC.